This is a list of T cell receptor beta chains from one sample in a study of blood T cells in healthy people across ages. TCRdb itself ran the 5' RACE reads through MiXCR, one entry per CDR3 protein. Among 550,000 to 750,000 distinct CDR3 sequences listed, 21% were seen once. The specimen was blood. Receptor source: an older man in good health. CDR3s include the opening cysteine and the closing phenylalanine or tryptophan. The D gene is left open where the match is weak. The size of a clone is reported for some rows only, either as once, few or many, or as a class for expanded clones.

clone_size	v_call	d_call	j_call	cdr3_aa	cdr3_nt
few	TRBV25-1	.	TRBJ1-2	CASSEGLPGRYGYTF	TGTGCCAGCAGTGAAGGGCTTCCGGGGAGGTATGGCTACACCTTC
few	TRBV12-3/TRBV12-4	.	TRBJ1-2	CASSPQFFPAGYGYTF	TGTGCCAGCAGTCCACAGTTTTTTCCGGCGGGCTATGGCTACACCTTC
few	TRBV6-2/TRBV6-3	.	TRBJ2-5	CASRLVAETQYF	TGTGCCAGCAGACTAGTTGCGGAGACCCAGTACTTC
.	TRBV5-5	TRBD1	TRBJ2-5	CASSLGTGLDTQYF	TGTGCCAGCAGCTTAGGGACAGGGCTAGATACCCAGTACTTC
.	TRBV29-1	TRBD1	TRBJ1-1	CSVAGQTMNTEAFF	TGCAGCGTGGCGGGACAGACTATGAACACTGAAGCTTTCTTT
.	TRBV7-2	TRBD1	TRBJ2-7	CASSFTGTGLIERYF	TGTGCCAGCAGCTTTACCGGGACAGGGTTAATCGAGCGGTACTTC
few	TRBV6-2/TRBV6-3	TRBD2	TRBJ2-5	CASNRLAGAIQETQYF	TGTGCCAGCAACAGACTAGCGGGAGCTATCCAAGAGACCCAGTACTTC
many	TRBV29-1	TRBD1	TRBJ2-2	CSVRTGSNTGELFF	TGCAGCGTTCGGACAGGTTCGAACACCGGGGAGCTGTTTTTT
.	TRBV29-1	.	TRBJ1-1	CSVGTPMNTEAFF	TGCAGCGTGGGGACACCGATGAACACTGAAGCTTTCTTT
.	TRBV27	TRBD1	TRBJ2-7	CASSSGTGGSEQYF	TGTGCCAGCAGTTCAGGGACAGGGGGCAGCGAGCAGTACTTC
.	TRBV18	.	TRBJ2-7	CASSGSGTGLEQYF	TGTGCCAGCTCAGGCTCCGGGACTGGGCTCGAGCAGTACTTC
many	TRBV7-9	.	TRBJ1-3	CASSQGGGNTIYF	TGTGCCAGCAGCCAAGGGGGTGGAAACACCATATATTTT
few	TRBV4-3	.	TRBJ2-1	CASSQLTGTADNEQFF	TGCGCCAGCAGCCAACTAACCGGGACTGCAGACAATGAGCAGTTCTTC
.	TRBV7-2	TRBD2	TRBJ2-2	CASSRRLAGGLTGELFF	TGTGCCAGCAGCCGACGACTAGCGGGGGGGCTTACCGGGGAGCTGTTTTTT
.	TRBV6-6	.	TRBJ2-1	CASSFQAQLNEQFF	TGTGCCAGCAGTTTCCAAGCCCAACTAAATGAGCAGTTCTTC
.	TRBV24-1	.	TRBJ2-5	CATSGGHIQETQYF	TGTGCCACCAGTGGGGGACATATCCAAGAGACCCAGTACTTC
few	TRBV10-3	.	TRBJ2-7	CAISEKGVGYEQYF	TGTGCCATCAGTGAGAAAGGCGTGGGGTACGAGCAGTACTTC
few	TRBV6-5	.	TRBJ2-2	CASSYSTGRSGELFF	TGTGCCAGCAGTTACTCGACAGGTCGATCTGGGGAGCTGTTTTTT
many	TRBV28	.	TRBJ2-3	CASSLRGRSDTQYF	TGTGCCAGCAGTTTAAGGGGGAGGTCGGATACGCAGTATTTT
.	TRBV27	.	TRBJ2-7	CASSRTTGDEQYF	TGTGCCAGCAGTCGGACTACTGGCGACGAGCAGTACTTC
.	TRBV7-9	.	TRBJ2-3	CASSIAADTQYF	TGTGCCAGCAGCATAGCTGCAGATACGCAGTATTTT
few	TRBV20-1	TRBD1	TRBJ2-5	CSARARTGGETQYF	TGCAGTGCTAGAGCTAGGACAGGGGGAGAGACCCAGTACTTC
.	TRBV4-1	.	TRBJ2-1	CASSQMDSSYNEQFF	TGCGCCAGCAGCCAAATGGACTCGTCCTACAATGAGCAGTTCTTC
.	TRBV20-1	TRBD1	TRBJ1-6	CSASRTGAPLHF	TGCAGTGCTAGTAGGACAGGGGCCCCCCTCCACTTT
few	TRBV9	.	TRBJ2-5	CASSRWEGAGETQYF	TGTGCCAGCAGCCGCTGGGAGGGGGCGGGGGAGACCCAGTACTTC